Only a few counts were recorded for the clone carrying this TCR beta chain. Using immunoSEQ multiplex PCR, the repertoire was profiled, and TCRdb retains in-frame clones only, with some absent. The data show over 75,000 clones, with around 89% seen just once and 4% held by the top ten. This sample is drawn from a study of identifying expanded T cells in peripheral blood. In germline, CDR1 is MDHEN, CDR2 SYDVKM. This CDR3 has 17 residues. Trimming removed 6 bases from V and 0 bases from J; junction bases left unmatched: 7. The sequence derives from a person aged 18 to 70 in good health. V usage is TRBV28 and J usage is TRBJ1-5, with 11 positions matching TRBD1. The source material was blood. This CDR3 is CASSPGTGGYSNQPQHF. In DNA, the CDR3 is TGTGCCAGCAGCCCCGGGACAGGGGGGTATAGCAATCAGCCCCAGCATTTT.